This T cell receptor beta chain was identified during a study of T cells in Graves' hyperthyroidism and ophthalmopathy. This CDR3 region has 14 residues. Germline CDR1 MNHEY, CDR2 SMNVEV (reference sequence). With V trimmed by 6 bases and J by 4 bases, 5 bases remained unmatched. Amplification of TCR beta CDR3 regions was performed using RNA transcripts as template. TCR CDR3 regions were first amplified by RT-PCR with HTBI primers. TCRdb re-called the multiplex PCR reads with MiXCR, one entry per CDR3 protein. The table includes some 500,000 distinct CDR3 sequences, around a quarter detected once. The origin of this receptor is a woman aged 30 to 39 with Graves' ophthalmopathy. The sample was blood. J is TRBJ2-7 and V is TRBV27; 11 bases are shared with TRBD1. The CDR3 DNA reads TGTGCCAGCAGCCACGGACAGGGGGCGTACGAGCAGTACTTC. This gives the protein CASSHGQGAYEQYF.